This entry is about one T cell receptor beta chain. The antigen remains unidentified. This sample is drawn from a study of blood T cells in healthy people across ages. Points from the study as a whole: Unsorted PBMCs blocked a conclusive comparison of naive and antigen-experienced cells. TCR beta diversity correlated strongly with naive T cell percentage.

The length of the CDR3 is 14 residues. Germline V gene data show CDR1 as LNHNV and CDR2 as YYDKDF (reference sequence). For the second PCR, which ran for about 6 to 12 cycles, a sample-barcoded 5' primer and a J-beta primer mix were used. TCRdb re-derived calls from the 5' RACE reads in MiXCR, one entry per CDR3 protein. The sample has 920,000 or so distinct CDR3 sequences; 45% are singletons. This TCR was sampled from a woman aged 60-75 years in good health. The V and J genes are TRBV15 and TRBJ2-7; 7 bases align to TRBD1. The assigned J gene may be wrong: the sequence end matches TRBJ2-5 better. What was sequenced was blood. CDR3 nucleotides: TGTGCCACCAGCAGAGGTGACAGGGCGAAGACCCAGTACTTC. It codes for CATSRGDRAKTQYF.